This entry lists 32 T cell receptor beta chains sequenced from one sample in a study of regulatory T cells in long-lasting Graves disease. The sample's time point: newly diagnosed GD, antithyroid drugs for less than 3 months. Following extraction of RNA from PBMCs, that RNA was used to make the TCR library. With iRepertoire HTBI primers and Arm-PCR of CDR3 regions, TCR beta libraries were built. TCRdb used MiXCR to reprocess the multiplex PCR reads, holding one entry per CDR3 protein. The data hold more than 300,000 distinct CDR3 sequences, with around 16% observed a single time. The sample here was peripheral blood mononuclear cells (PBMCs), taken at new diagnosis, from a patient treated with antithyroid drugs. The origin of the receptors is a female donor with Graves disease.

Many counts were recorded for this clonotype. The chain recombines TRBV5-1 with TRBJ2-3; a weak D match, TRBD2 (6 bases). Germline CDR1 reads SGHRS; CDR2 reads YFSETQ. The V and J ends lost 3 bases and 5 bases respectively, with 13 bases between them. The CDR3 is 14 amino acids. The CDR3 protein is CASSSTGGVDTQYF. For the CDR3, the DNA is TGCGCCAGCAGCTCGACCGGAGGGGTAGATACGCAGTATTTT. Full variable domain (missing parts from reference TRBV5-1 and TRBJ2-3): KAGVTQTPRYLIKTRGQQVTLSCSPISGHRSVSWYQQTPGQGLQFLFEYFSETQRNKGNFPGRFSGRQFSNSRSEMNVSTLELGDSALYLCASSSTGGVDTQYFGPGTRLTVL.

This clonotype was detected many times. The chain joins TRBV30 to TRBJ2-3; D might be TRBD1 (5 bases). Germline V CDR1 and CDR2: GTSNPN, SVGIG (reference sequence). The CDR3 is 13 amino acids. Trimming stripped 1 base from V and 3 bases from J, with 8 bases between. CDR3 protein: CAWSEQDTDTQYF. The CDR3 region has the DNA TGTGCCTGGAGTGAACAGGATACAGATACGCAGTATTTT.

The chain joins TRBV7-9 to TRBJ2-1; TRBD2 is a possible D gene (6 bases). V lost 1 base and J 8 bases, leaving 12 bases between the germline ends. This CDR3 has 14 amino acids. CDR1 and CDR2 (germline): SEHNR, FQNEAQ (reference sequence). This chain's CDR3 is CASSLVAGLDEQFF. The CDR3 nucleotides read TGTGCCAGCAGCTTAGTGGCGGGGCTTGATGAGCAGTTCTTC.

This clonotype was recorded at least ten times. This rearrangement joins TRBV20-1 to TRBJ2-7, with D possibly being TRBD2 (6 bases). V was pared by 0 bases and J by 6 bases, with 15 bases between. The CDR3 totals 14 residues. Germline CDR1 DFQATT, CDR2 SNEGSKA (reference sequence). CDR3 protein: CSARDRGSGLEQYF. The CDR3, as DNA: TGCAGTGCTAGAGACCGGGGGAGTGGGCTCGAGCAGTACTTC.

J is TRBJ1-2 and V is TRBV12-3 or TRBV12-4; D is possibly TRBD1 (6 bases). This CDR3 is 15 amino acids long. V was shortened by 4 bases and J by 6 bases, with 18 bases between the two germline ends. The chain's CDR3 is CASSSGRGALDGYTF. In nucleotides, the CDR3 is TGTGCCAGCAGTTCCGGACGGGGGGCGTTGGATGGCTACACCTTC.

This clonotype came up many times. CDR3 nucleotides: TGTGCCATCGGGAGACAGGGCCAAGAGACCCAGTACTTC. This codes for CAIGRQGQETQYF. The V gene is TRBV2, the J gene TRBJ2-5, with D possibly TRBD1 on 7 matching bases. Germline CDR1 and CDR2: SNHLY and FYNNEI. The ends were cut back, 10 bases at V and 1 base at J, with 13 bases in the middle. CDR3 size: 13 residues.

This clonotype was seen many times. The chain recombines TRBV7-2 with TRBJ2-7; 9 bases are a match to TRBD1. The V gene end was trimmed by 3 bases and the J gene end by 5 bases; junction bases not matched to a gene: 8. The germline V gene has CDR1 SGHTA and CDR2 FQGNSA. The CDR3 contains 15 residues. For the CDR3, the DNA is TGTGCCAGCAGCTTTTACCGGGACAGGGAGGACGAGCAGTACTTC. Its translation: CASSFYRDREDEQYF. Using reference TRBV7-2 and TRBJ2-7 for the parts outside the CDR3, the full variable domain is GAGVSQSPSNKVTEKGKDVELRCDPISGHTALYWYRQSLGQGLEFLIYFQGNSAPDKSGLPSDRFSAERTGGSVSTLTIQRTQQEDSAVYLCASSFYRDREDEQYFGPGTRLTVT.

There are many counts of this clonotype. The J gene is TRBJ2-5, the V gene TRBV29-1; 7 bases align to TRBD1. Trimming removed 8 bases from V and 4 bases from J; junction bases left unmatched: 13. Germline CDR1 and CDR2: SQVTM and ANQGSEA. The CDR3 extends over 14 amino acids. The CDR3 DNA is TGCAGCCTCACTAGGGGGCGGCGAGGAGAGACCCAGTACTTC. Protein sequence: CSLTRGRRGETQYF.

This clonotype has at least ten counts. This rearrangement joins TRBV2 to TRBJ2-1; 9 nucleotides align to TRBD2. CDR1 is SNHLY and CDR2 is FYNNEI in the germline V gene. This CDR3 has 14 amino acids. The V and J ends lost 7 bases and 5 bases, in that order; junction bases with no gene match: 6. CDR3 sequence: CASIGLANDNEQFF. The CDR3 nucleotides are TGTGCCAGCATCGGACTAGCGAATGACAATGAGCAGTTCTTC.

The V call is TRBV13, the J call TRBJ2-5, with TRBD1 identical over 10 bases. The J call is in doubt because the DNA end fits TRBJ2-7 better. CDR1 is PRHDT and CDR2 is FYEKMQ in the germline V gene (reference sequence). CDR3 size: 15 residues. The CDR3, as DNA: TGTGCCAGCAGCGCTGGACAGGGGGTAAGTGGCGAGCAGTACTTC. This encodes CASSAGQGVSGEQYF.

This clonotype showed up many times. The chain recombines TRBV12-5 with TRBJ1-1; 8 bases agree with TRBD1. Losses at the gene ends were 3 bases for V and 1 base for J; bases not matched to a gene: 4. Germline CDR1 is LGHNT and CDR2 is FRNRAP. There are 15 residues in the CDR3. CDR3 sequence: CASGFPDRGNTEAFF. The CDR3 nucleotides are TGTGCTAGTGGTTTTCCCGACAGGGGGAACACTGAAGCTTTCTTT.

This clonotype has ten or more counts. The chain joins TRBV28 to TRBJ2-7; 7 nucleotides line up with TRBD2. V shed 6 bases and J 3 bases; nucleotides not matched to a gene: 5. The CDR3 runs to 13 residues. CDR1 is MDHEN and CDR2 is SYDVKM in the germline V gene. This CDR3 is CASRGLPNYEQYF. In DNA form, the CDR3 reads TGTGCCAGCAGGGGACTACCTAACTACGAGCAGTACTTC.

This clonotype was seen only a few times. The genes are TRBV29-1 and TRBJ1-2, with a tentative D call TRBD1 (5 bases). The CDR3 covers 13 residues. Germline CDR1 and CDR2: SQVTM and ANQGSEA. Trimming took 3 bases from V and 6 from J, leaving 14 bases between them. In nucleotides, the CDR3 is TGCAGCGTTGATGGTTTCGCAGGGAATGGCTACACCTTC. It translates to CSVDGFAGNGYTF.

This clonotype was seen only a few times. V is TRBV24-1 and J is TRBJ2-3, with TRBD2 matching over 8 bases. CDR3 length equals 20 residues. V shed 0 bases, J shed 0 bases, and the junction held 13 bases outside the gene matches. Germline V gene lookup returns CDR1 KGHDR and CDR2 SFDVKD. The CDR3 is CATSDLLPCGRKTSTDTQYF. The DNA of the CDR3 is TGTGCCACCAGTGATTTGCTTCCGTGCGGGAGGAAAACTAGCACAGATACGCAGTATTTT.

This clonotype was observed at least ten times. This rearrangement joins TRBV6-2 or TRBV6-3 to TRBJ1-2; D possibly corresponds to TRBD1 (5 bases). The CDR3 is 17 residues long. Germline V lookup: CDR1 MNHEY, CDR2 SVGEGT. With 3 bases removed from V and 6 bases from J, the gap between germline ends came to 23 bases. DNA for the CDR3: TGTGCCAGCAGTTATCCGGCCAGGGAGATTCTCCTGAATGGCTACACCTTC. Protein: CASSYPAREILLNGYTF.

The table lists this clonotype with many counts. The V and J genes are TRBV28 and TRBJ2-7; 12 bases fit TRBD2. The germline gives CDR1 MDHEN, CDR2 SYDVKM. V was pared by 6 bases and J by 7 bases, with 19 bases of the junction left unmatched. This CDR3 has 18 amino acids. In DNA form, the CDR3 reads TGTGCCAGCAGACCGAATGGGAGGAGACTAGCGGGAGACAGGGAGCAGTACTTC. Protein product: CASRPNGRRLAGDREQYF.

As regards this clonotype: This is likely an artifact of a read error, given a far larger clone one base away. The rearrangement uses TRBV7-3 and TRBJ1-5; 7 nucleotides match TRBD1. Per germline, CDR1 SGHTA and CDR2 FQGTGA. The CDR3 spans 16 residues. The V and J ends lost 5 bases and 6 bases, in that order; junction bases with no gene match: 13. CDR3 in DNA: TGTGCCAGCAGCAGAGGGACAGCGGGGTTAGGTCAGCCCCAGCATTTT. It specifies CASSRGTAGLGQPQHF.

This clonotype was recorded at least ten times. The chain links TRBV3-1 to TRBJ2-3; D may be TRBD2 (5 bases). Trimming took 0 bases from V and 4 from J, leaving 23 bases between them. The CDR3 consists of 19 residues. Germline loops: CDR1 LGHDT, CDR2 YNNKEL (reference sequence). The CDR3 DNA is TGTGCCAGCAGCCAAGATCGTCGTCGGGCTAGCTCCATTCCAGATACGCAGTATTTT. This gives the protein CASSQDRRRASSIPDTQYF.

There are many counts of this clonotype. The V and J genes are TRBV10-1 and TRBJ1-1; 10 nucleotides agree with TRBD1. The V gene end was trimmed by 3 bases and the J gene end by 0 bases; junction bases not matched to a gene: 10. The CDR3 has 18 residues. CDR1 is WNHNN and CDR2 is SYGVQD in the germline V gene (reference sequence). The CDR3 sequence is CASSDPRGTGELNTEAFF. The DNA of the CDR3 is TGCGCCAGCAGTGACCCTCGCGGGACAGGGGAATTGAACACTGAAGCTTTCTTT.

This clonotype showed up many times. The chain couples TRBV5-6 to TRBJ1-2; 7 nucleotides align to TRBD1. The CDR3 extends over 14 amino acids. V lost 6 bases, J lost 2 bases, and 7 bases stayed unmatched. The germline V gene has CDR1 SGHDT and CDR2 YYEEEE. This chain's CDR3 is CASILGTVNYGYTF. In nucleotides, the CDR3 is TGTGCCAGCATTCTCGGGACAGTGAACTATGGCTACACCTTC.

As to this clonotype: One base away lies a much larger clone, so this may be a sequencing read error. V gene TRBV20-1 combines with J gene TRBJ1-1; D is perhaps TRBD1 (6 bases). The CDR3 length is 15 residues. Germline lookup yields CDR1 DFQATT and CDR2 SNEGSKA (reference sequence). This CDR3 reads CSSRIPKQGNTEAFF. In DNA form, the CDR3 reads TGCAGTTCTAGAATCCCAAAACAGGGTAACACTGAAGCTTTCTTT.

At least ten counts were recorded for this clonotype. The genes are TRBV7-8 and TRBJ2-6; D not resolved. From germline, CDR1 is SGHVS and CDR2 FQNEAQ. CDR3 length: 15 residues. Trimming shortened V by 4 bases and J by 4 bases, and 11 bases separated the two germline ends. The CDR3 spells CASSSALAGANVLTF. DNA for the CDR3: TGTGCCAGCAGCTCCGCGTTAGCAGGGGCCAACGTCCTGACTTTC.

At least ten counts were recorded for this clonotype. The gene calls are TRBV20-1 and TRBJ1-5; D gene uncertain. The V end was cut by 0 bases, the J end by 9 bases, with 15 bases between. The CDR3 loop spans 14 amino acids. Germline CDR1 reads DFQATT; CDR2 reads SNEGSKA (reference sequence). Written as DNA, the CDR3 is TGCAGTGCTAGAGATAGCGGGCTCTCCGGGCCCCAGCATTTT. Protein product: CSARDSGLSGPQHF.

This chain uses TRBV18 with TRBJ2-1, with TRBD1 matching over 7 bases. With 1 base clipped from V and 8 bases from J, the junction kept 11 bases outside the gene matches. This CDR3 contains 16 residues. Germline CDR1 and CDR2: KGHSH and LQKENI. The CDR3 coding sequence is TGTGCCAGCTCACCACTGCCGGGACAGAGAAAGGATGAGCAGTTCTTC. It translates to CASSPLPGQRKDEQFF. Full variable domain (remainder filled in from reference TRBV18 and TRBJ2-1): NAGVMQNPRHLVRRRGQEARLRCSPMKGHSHVYWYRQLPEEGLKFMVYLQKENIIDESGMPKERFSAEFPKEGPSILRIQQVVRGDSAAYFCASSPLPGQRKDEQFFGPGTRLTVL.

The rearrangement links TRBV6-1 to TRBJ1-6; TRBD1 might be the D (6 bases). The V and J ends lost 7 bases and 10 bases respectively, with 23 bases between them. Germline values: CDR1 MNHNS, CDR2 SASEGT. The CDR3 length is 16 residues. The CDR3 DNA follows: TGTGCCAGCAAATCTGGGGTCGGGACACTTGACTCACCCCTCCACTTT. Protein sequence: CASKSGVGTLDSPLHF.

This clonotype has a count of ten or more. V usage is TRBV7-9 and J usage is TRBJ2-7; 7 nucleotides align to TRBD2. In germline, CDR1 is SEHNR, CDR2 FQNEAQ (reference sequence). This CDR3 is built from 14 residues. Trimming cost V 7 bases and J 3 bases; bases outside gene matches: 9. CDR3 sequence: CASNPSTGGYEQYF. CDR3 sequence (DNA): TGTGCCAGCAACCCCTCGACGGGAGGCTACGAGCAGTACTTC.

This clonotype was seen only a few times. The rearrangement joins TRBV28 to TRBJ2-1; 8 nucleotides align to TRBD2. The closer fit of TRBJ2-5 to the DNA end suggests the J call may be wrong. The germline V gene encodes CDR1 MDHEN and CDR2 SYDVKM. This CDR3 contains 14 residues. CDR3 sequence (DNA): TGTGCCAGCAGTGGGGTAGCGGGGCCCCAGACCCAGTACTTC. Translating gives CASSGVAGPQTQYF.

This clonotype was seen at least ten times. The chain uses TRBV6-1 and TRBJ1-1; 7 nucleotides line up with TRBD1. CDR1 is MNHNS and CDR2 is SASEGT in the germline V gene. The CDR3 sequence is 15 residues long. J gave up 0 bases and V 4 bases, and 5 bases lay outside the gene matches. The DNA of the CDR3 is TGTGCCAGCAGTGGAACCGGGACAGTGAACACTGAAGCTTTCTTT. Translation gives CASSGTGTVNTEAFF.

This clonotype was detected ten times or more. The chain combines TRBV11-2 with TRBJ2-7; 9 nucleotides agree with TRBD2. The CDR3 contains 17 residues. Germline CDR1 SGHAT, CDR2 FQNNGV. V shed 2 bases and J 6 bases; nucleotides not matched to a gene: 14. CDR3 sequence (DNA): TGTGCCAGCAGCTTATTCCGATTAGCGGGAGAGTTGGGCGAGCAGTACTTC. Its protein product is CASSLFRLAGELGEQYF. Full variable domain (rest looked up from reference TRBV11-2 and TRBJ2-7): EAGVAQSPRYKIIEKRQSVAFWCNPISGHATLYWYQQILGQGPKLLIQFQNNGVVDDSQLPKDRFSAERLKGVDSTLKIQPAKLEDSAVYLCASSLFRLAGELGEQYFGPGTRLTVT.

This clonotype was seen at least ten times. The chain has TRBV13 and TRBJ1-5; no firm D call. The CDR3 runs to 16 residues. CDR1 and CDR2 (germline): PRHDT, FYEKMQ (reference sequence). V gave up 0 bases and J gave up 0 bases, with 9 bases separating them. CDR3 coding DNA: TGTGCCAGCAGCTTAGGCCCCGGCTATAGCAATCAGCCCCAGCATTTT. Protein sequence: CASSLGPGYSNQPQHF.

This clonotype was seen a few times. The J gene is TRBJ2-2, the V gene TRBV20-1; no clear D. The CDR3 is made up of 13 amino acids. Germline-derived CDR1 and CDR2 are DFQATT and SNEGSKA (reference sequence). Trimming left V 4 bases short and J 8 bases short, with 14 bases between. CDR3 bases: TGCAGTGCTACACTACCCTTCGGTGGGGAGCTGTTTTTT. It translates to CSATLPFGGELFF.

The CDR3 nucleotides read TGTGCCAGCAGCGCCACCCGGGGCGATGAGCAGTTCTTC. Translated, it gives CASSATRGDEQFF. This chain links TRBV7-3 with TRBJ2-1; D is perhaps TRBD1 or TRBD2 (5 bases each). The V gene's germline CDR1 is SGHTA and CDR2 FQGTGA. The CDR3 has 13 amino acids. V lost 5 bases, J lost 8 bases, and 13 bases lay in between.